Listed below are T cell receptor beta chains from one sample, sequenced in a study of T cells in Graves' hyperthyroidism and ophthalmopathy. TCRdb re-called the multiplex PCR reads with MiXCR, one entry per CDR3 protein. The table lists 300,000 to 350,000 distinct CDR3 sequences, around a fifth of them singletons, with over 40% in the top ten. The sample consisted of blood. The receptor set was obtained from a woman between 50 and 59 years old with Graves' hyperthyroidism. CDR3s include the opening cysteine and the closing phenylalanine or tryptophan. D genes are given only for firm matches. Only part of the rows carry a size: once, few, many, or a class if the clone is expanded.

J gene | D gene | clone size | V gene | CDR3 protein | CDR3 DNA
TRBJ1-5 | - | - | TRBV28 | CASSWGYQPQHF | TGTGCCAGCAGTTGGGGCTATCAGCCCCAGCATTTT
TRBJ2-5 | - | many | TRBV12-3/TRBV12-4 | CASSLEGAQKTQYF | TGTGCCAGCAGTTTGGAGGGGGCGCAAAAGACCCAGTACTTC
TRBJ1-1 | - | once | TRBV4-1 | CASSLTEPSIAFF | TGCGCCAGCAGCCTGACAGAACCCTCAATAGCTTTCTTT
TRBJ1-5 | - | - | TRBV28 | CASSLSRVQPQHF | TGTGCCAGCAGTTTAAGTAGGGTTCAGCCCCAGCATTTT
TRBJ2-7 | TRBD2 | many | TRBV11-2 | CASSPSGGPYEQYF | TGTGCCAGCAGCCCGAGCGGGGGTCCCTACGAGCAGTACTTC
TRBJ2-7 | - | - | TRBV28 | CATSTGLSYEQYF | TGTGCCACCAGCACGGGGCTTAGCTACGAGCAGTACTTC
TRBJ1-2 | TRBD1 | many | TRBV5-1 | CASSLGQGQNYGYTF | TGCGCCAGCAGCTTAGGACAGGGGCAGAACTATGGCTACACCTTC
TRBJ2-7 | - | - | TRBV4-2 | CASSQDPSPYEQYF | TGTGCCAGCAGCCAAGATCCCTCACCCTACGAGCAGTACTTC
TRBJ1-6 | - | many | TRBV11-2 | CASSLHPYNSPLHF | TGTGCCAGCAGCCTTCACCCCTATAATTCACCCCTCCACTTT
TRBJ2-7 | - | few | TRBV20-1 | CSTRSGSASYGQYF | TGCAGCACGAGGAGTGGCAGCGCCTCCTACGGGCAGTACTTC
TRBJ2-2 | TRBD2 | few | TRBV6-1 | CASRRLAEGNTGELFF | TGTGCCAGCAGACGACTAGCGGAGGGGAACACCGGGGAGCTGTTTTTT
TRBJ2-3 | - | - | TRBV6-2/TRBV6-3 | CASGYLDTQYF | TGTGCCAGCGGGTATTTAGATACGCAGTATTTT
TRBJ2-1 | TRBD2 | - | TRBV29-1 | CSVEDKLAVTPGNEQFF | TGCAGCGTTGAGGATAAGCTAGCGGTGACGCCGGGTAATGAGCAGTTCTTC
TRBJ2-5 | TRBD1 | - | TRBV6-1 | CASSDLDRGRQETQYF | TGTGCCAGCAGTGACCTTGACAGGGGGCGGCAAGAGACCCAGTACTTC
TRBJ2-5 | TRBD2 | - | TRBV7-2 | CASSSGGRASQYF | TGTGCCAGCAGCTCGGGGGGGAGGGCCTCCCAGTACTTC
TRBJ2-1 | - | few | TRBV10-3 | CAIRTDSASANEQFF | TGTGCCATCAGGACGGACAGCGCTAGTGCCAATGAGCAGTTCTTC
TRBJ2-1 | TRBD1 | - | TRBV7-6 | CASSLAGQGRAGDNEQFF | TGTGCCAGCAGCTTAGCGGGACAGGGGAGGGCCGGGGACAATGAGCAGTTCTTC
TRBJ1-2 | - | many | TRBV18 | CASSPRTENYGYTF | TGTGCCAGCTCACCACGGACGGAAAACTATGGCTACACCTTC
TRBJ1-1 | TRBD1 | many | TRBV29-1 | CSVVGTGQTDTEAFF | TGCAGCGTTGTCGGTACGGGACAGACAGACACTGAAGCTTTCTTT
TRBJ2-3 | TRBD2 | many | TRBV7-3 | CASSLTSGGLGGSDTQYF | TGTGCCAGCAGCTTAACTAGCGGGGGACTGGGAGGGTCGGATACGCAGTATTTT
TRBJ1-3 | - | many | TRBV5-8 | CASSLVGNTIYF | TGTGCCAGCAGCTTAGTGGGAAACACCATATATTTT
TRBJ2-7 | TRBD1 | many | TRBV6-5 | CASSYSGQSSYEQYF | TGTGCCAGCAGTTACTCGGGACAGAGCTCCTACGAGCAGTACTTC
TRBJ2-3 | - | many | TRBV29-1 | CSVLGEGTDTQYF | TGCAGCGTGTTGGGGGAGGGCACAGATACGCAGTATTTT
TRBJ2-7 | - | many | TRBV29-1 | CSVRAGGGEQYF | TGCAGCGTTCGGGCCGGGGGCGGCGAGCAGTACTTC
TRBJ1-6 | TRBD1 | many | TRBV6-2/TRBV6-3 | CASSYDRGSPPLHF | TGTGCCAGCAGTTACGACAGGGGGTCCCCACCCCTCCACTTT
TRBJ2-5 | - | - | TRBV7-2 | CASSQGARLKTQYF | TGCGCCAGCAGCCAAGGTGCCAGGCTAAAGACCCAGTACTTC
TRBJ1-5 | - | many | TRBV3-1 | CASSQDSVKNQPQHF | TGTGCCAGCAGCCAAGACTCTGTGAAGAATCAGCCCCAGCATTTT
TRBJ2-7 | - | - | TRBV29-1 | CSVEGGGVGAFGKEQYF | TGCAGCGTTGAAGGAGGGGGTGTGGGGGCATTCGGCAAAGAGCAGTACTTC
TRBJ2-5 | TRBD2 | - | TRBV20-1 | CSAQGLAGGQAQYF | TGCAGTGCTCAGGGACTAGCGGGGGGGCAGGCCCAGTACTTC
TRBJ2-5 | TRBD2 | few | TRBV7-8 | CASSLLTGGRQETQYF | TGTGCCAGCAGCTTACTCACGGGAGGGAGACAAGAGACCCAGTACTTC
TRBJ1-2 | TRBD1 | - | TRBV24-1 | CATSQTGGASYGYTF | TGTGCCACCAGTCAGACAGGGGGCGCCTCCTATGGCTACACCTTC
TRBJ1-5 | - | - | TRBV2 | CASTVRGQPQHF | TGTGCCAGCACCGTGAGGGGTCAGCCCCAGCATTTT
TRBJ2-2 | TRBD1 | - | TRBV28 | CASSETGVTGELFF | TGTGCCAGCAGCGAGACAGGGGTCACCGGGGAGCTGTTTTTT
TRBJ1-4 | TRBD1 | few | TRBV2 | CASSGGGQGKKLFF | TGTGCCAGCAGTGGTGGGGGACAGGGTAAAAAACTGTTTTTT
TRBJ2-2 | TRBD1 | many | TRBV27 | CASSPTTGQNGELFF | TGTGCCAGCAGTCCTACGACAGGGCAGAACGGGGAGCTGTTTTTT
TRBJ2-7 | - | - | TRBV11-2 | CASSSTERTYEQYF | TGTGCCAGCAGTTCCACAGAACGTACCTACGAGCAGTACTTC
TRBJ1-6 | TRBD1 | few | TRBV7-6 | CASSQGTGANSPLHF | TGTGCCAGCAGCCAAGGGACAGGGGCCAATTCACCCCTCCACTTT
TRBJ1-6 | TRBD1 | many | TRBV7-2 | CASSKLPGQGNSPLHF | TGTGCCAGCAGCAAGCTCCCGGGACAGGGGAATTCACCCCTCCACTTT
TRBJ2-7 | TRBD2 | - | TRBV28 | CASSSGGRDHEQYF | TGTGCCAGCAGTTCTGGGGGGAGGGACCACGAGCAGTACTTC
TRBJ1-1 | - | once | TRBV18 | CATNGGGTEAFF | TGTGCCACTAACGGCGGGGGCACTGAAGCTTTCTTT
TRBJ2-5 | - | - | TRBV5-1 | CASRREGRETQYF | TGCGCCAGCAGGAGGGAAGGGCGTGAGACCCAGTACTTC
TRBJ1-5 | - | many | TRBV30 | CAWRGPGGPQHF | TGTGCCTGGAGGGGTCCGGGGGGGCCCCAGCATTTT
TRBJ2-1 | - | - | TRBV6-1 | CASNKGTDEQFF | TGTGCCAGCAATAAGGGGACGGATGAGCAGTTCTTC
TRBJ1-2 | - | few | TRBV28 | CASSLGTLLDYGYTF | TGTGCCAGCAGTTTAGGGACCTTGCTTGACTATGGCTACACCTTC
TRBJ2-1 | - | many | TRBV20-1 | CSSTTGSWGHNEQFF | TGCAGTTCCACCACAGGCTCATGGGGCCACAATGAGCAGTTCTTC
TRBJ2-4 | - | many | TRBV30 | CAWSVLISGIQYF | TGTGCCTGGAGTGTCCTGATCTCCGGCATTCAGTACTTC
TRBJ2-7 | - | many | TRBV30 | CAWSKRMPYEQYF | TGTGCCTGGAGTAAACGAATGCCCTACGAGCAGTACTTC
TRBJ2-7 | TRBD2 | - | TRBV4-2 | CASSQAKRSGRGDEQYF | TGTGCCAGCAGCCAAGCGAAGAGGAGCGGGAGAGGTGACGAGCAGTACTTC
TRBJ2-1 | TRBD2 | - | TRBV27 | CASSLEPGLAGVHSGYNEQFF | TGTGCCAGCAGTTTAGAACCGGGACTAGCGGGGGTCCACTCAGGATACAATGAGCAGTTCTTC